This TCR beta chain was recorded in a study of tumor and adjacent non-tumor tissue in lung cancer. General study points: Tumor TCR diversity, when higher, was linked to shorter survival. TCR diversity was significantly greater in tumor than normal lung tissue. Top 100 clones took a larger repertoire share in normal lung.

Germline CDR1 reads WSHSY; CDR2 reads SAAADI. This CDR3 comprises 15 residues. A note on this clonotype: Its antigen is not identified. The junction and the germline gene differ at one end; a read error may be behind it.

RNA was extracted from bulk tissue without any cell sorting. More than 3 cm separated this lung sample from the edge of the tumor. A modified ARM-PCR protocol with three rounds of nested PCR amplified TCRbeta. TCRdb ran MiXCR on the multiplex PCR reads and lists one entry per CDR3 protein. The sample shows 70,000 to 95,000 distinct CDR3 sequences, 76% of them seen only once. The sequencing sample was made of distant non-tumor lung tissue. This TCR came from a man in his 70s with non-small cell lung cancer. The chain recombines TRBV10-2 with TRBJ1-5, with a weak D call TRBD1 (6 bases). The CDR3 DNA follows: TGCGTCAGCAGTGAGTCTGACAGGCGGAATCAGCTCCAGCATTTT. Protein sequence: CVSSESDRRNQLQHF.